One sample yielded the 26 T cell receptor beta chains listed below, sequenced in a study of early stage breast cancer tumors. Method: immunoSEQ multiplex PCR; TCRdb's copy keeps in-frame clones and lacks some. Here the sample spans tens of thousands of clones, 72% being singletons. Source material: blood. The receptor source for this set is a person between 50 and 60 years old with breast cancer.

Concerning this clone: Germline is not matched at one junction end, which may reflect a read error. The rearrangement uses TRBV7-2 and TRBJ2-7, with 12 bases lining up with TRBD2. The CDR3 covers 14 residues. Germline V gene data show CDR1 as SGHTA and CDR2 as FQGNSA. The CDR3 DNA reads TGTGCCAGCAGCCTAGCGGGAGGGCCTCCCGAGCAGTACTTC. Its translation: CASSLAGGPPEQYF.

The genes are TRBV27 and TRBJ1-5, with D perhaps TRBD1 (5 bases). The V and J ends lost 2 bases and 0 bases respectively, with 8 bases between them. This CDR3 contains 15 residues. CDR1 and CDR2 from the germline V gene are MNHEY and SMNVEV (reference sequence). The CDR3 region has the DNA TGTGCCAGCAGTTTAGAAGGGGCTAGCAATCAGCCCCAGCATTTT. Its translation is CASSLEGASNQPQHF.

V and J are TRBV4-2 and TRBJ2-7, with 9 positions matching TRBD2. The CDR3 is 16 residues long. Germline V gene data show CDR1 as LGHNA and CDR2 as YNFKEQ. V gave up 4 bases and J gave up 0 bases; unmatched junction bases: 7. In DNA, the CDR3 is TGTGCCAGCAGCCCCCAGACTAGCGGAAGCTCCTACGAGCAGTACTTC. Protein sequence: CASSPQTSGSSYEQYF.

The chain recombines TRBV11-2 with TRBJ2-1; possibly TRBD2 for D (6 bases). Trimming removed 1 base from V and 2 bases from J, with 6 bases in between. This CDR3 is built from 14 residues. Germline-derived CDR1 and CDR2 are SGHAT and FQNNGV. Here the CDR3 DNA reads TGTGCCAGCAGCTTAGCGGGAGCCTACAATGAGCAGTTCTTC. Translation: CASSLAGAYNEQFF. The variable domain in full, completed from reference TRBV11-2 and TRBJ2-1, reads EAGVAQSPRYKIIEKRQSVAFWCNPISGHATLYWYQQILGQGPKLLIQFQNNGVVDDSQLPKDRFSAERLKGVDSTLKIQPAKLEDSAVYLCASSLAGAYNEQFFGPGTRLTVL.

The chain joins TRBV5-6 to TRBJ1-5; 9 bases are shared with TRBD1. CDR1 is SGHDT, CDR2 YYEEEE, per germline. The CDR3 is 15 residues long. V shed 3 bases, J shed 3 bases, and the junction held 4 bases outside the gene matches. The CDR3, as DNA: TGTGCCAGCAGCTGGGGACAGGGCCACAATCAGCCCCAGCATTTT. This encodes CASSWGQGHNQPQHF.

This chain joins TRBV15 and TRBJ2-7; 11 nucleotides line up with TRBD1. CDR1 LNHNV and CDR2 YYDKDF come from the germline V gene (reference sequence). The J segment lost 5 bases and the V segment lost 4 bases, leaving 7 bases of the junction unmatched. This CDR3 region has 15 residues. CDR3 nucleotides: TGTGCCACCAGCACGCCGGGACAGGGGGACCACGAGCAGTACTTC. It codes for CATSTPGQGDHEQYF.

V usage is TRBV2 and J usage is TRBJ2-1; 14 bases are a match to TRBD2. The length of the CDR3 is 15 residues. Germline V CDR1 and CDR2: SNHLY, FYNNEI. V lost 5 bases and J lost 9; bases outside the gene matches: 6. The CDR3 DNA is TGTGCCAGCAGTCAGACTAGCGGGAGGGTTAGTGAGCAGTTCTTC. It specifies CASSQTSGRVSEQFF.

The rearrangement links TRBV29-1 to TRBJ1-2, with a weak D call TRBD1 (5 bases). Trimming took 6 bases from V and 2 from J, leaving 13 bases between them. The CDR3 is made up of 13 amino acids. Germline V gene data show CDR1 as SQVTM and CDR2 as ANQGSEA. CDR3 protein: CSVDSPINYGYTF. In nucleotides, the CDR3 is TGCAGCGTAGACAGTCCGATCAACTATGGCTACACCTTC.

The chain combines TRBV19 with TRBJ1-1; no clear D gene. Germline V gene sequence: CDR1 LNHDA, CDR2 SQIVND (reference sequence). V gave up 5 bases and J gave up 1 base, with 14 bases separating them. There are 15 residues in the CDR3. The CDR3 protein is CASSLRGGRNTEAFF. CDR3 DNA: TGTGCCAGTAGTCTTCGAGGAGGGCGGAACACTGAAGCTTTCTTT.

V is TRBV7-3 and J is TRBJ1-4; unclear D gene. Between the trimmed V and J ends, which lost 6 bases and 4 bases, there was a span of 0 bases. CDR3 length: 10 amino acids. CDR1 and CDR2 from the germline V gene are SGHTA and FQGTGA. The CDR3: CASSNEKLFF. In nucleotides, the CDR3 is TGTGCCAGCAGTAATGAAAAACTGTTTTTT.

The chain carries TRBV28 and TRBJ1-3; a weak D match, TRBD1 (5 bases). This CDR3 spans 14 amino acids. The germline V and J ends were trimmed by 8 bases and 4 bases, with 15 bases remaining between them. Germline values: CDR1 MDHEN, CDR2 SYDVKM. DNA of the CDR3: TGTGCCAGCGAGTTTCGGGGGGGAGGAAACACCATATATTTT. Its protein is CASEFRGGGNTIYF.

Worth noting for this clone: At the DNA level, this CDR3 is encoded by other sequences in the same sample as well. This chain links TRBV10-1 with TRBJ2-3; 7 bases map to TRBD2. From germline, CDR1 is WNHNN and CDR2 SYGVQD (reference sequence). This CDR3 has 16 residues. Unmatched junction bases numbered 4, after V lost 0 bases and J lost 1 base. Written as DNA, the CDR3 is TGCGCCAGCAGTGAGTCGCTGGCGGGAGGCACAGATACGCAGTATTTT. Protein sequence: CASSESLAGGTDTQYF.

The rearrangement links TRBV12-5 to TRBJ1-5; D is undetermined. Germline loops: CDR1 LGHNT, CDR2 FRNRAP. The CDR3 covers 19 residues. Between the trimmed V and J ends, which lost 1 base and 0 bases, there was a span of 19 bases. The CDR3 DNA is TGTGCTAGTGGTTTGGAGGACCCGTCAACAATTGATAGCAATCAGCCCCAGCATTTT. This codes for CASGLEDPSTIDSNQPQHF. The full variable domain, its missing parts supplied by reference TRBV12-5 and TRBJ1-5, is DARVTQTPRHKVTEMGQEVTMRCQPILGHNTVFWYRQTMMQGLELLAYFRNRAPLDDSGMPKDRFSAEMPDATLATLKIQPSEPRDSAVYFCASGLEDPSTIDSNQPQHFGDGTRLSIL.

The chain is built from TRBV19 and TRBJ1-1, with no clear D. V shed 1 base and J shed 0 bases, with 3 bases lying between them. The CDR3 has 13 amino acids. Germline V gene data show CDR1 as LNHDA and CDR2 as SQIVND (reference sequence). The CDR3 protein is CASSIGVNTEAFF. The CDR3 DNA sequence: TGTGCCAGTAGTATAGGGGTGAACACTGAAGCTTTCTTT.

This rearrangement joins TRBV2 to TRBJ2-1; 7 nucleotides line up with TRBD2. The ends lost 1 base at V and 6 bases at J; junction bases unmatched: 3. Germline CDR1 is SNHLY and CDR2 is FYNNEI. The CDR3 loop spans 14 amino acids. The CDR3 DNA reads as TGTGCCAGCAGTGAAGGTACTAGCGCCAATGAGCAGTTCTTC. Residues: CASSEGTSANEQFF.

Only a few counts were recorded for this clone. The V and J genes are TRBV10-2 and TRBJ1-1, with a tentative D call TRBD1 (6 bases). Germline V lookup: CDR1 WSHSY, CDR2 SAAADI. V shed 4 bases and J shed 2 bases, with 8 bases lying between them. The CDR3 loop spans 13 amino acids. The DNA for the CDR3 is TGCGCCAGCAGTGCACAGGGTAACACTGAAGCTTTCTTT. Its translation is CASSAQGNTEAFF.

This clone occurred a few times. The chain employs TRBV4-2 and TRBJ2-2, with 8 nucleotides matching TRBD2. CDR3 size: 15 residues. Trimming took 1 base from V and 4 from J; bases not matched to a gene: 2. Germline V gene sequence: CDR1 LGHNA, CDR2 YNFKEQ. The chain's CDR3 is CASSQAGGFTGELFF. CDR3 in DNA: TGTGCCAGCAGCCAAGCGGGAGGGTTCACCGGGGAGCTGTTTTTT.

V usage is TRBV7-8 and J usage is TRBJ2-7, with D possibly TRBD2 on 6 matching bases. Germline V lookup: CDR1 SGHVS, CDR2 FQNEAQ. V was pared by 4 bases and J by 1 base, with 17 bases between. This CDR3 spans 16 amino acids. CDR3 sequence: CASSSIKPGLSYEQYF. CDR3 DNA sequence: TGTGCCAGCAGCTCAATCAAACCTGGACTATCCTACGAGCAGTACTTC.

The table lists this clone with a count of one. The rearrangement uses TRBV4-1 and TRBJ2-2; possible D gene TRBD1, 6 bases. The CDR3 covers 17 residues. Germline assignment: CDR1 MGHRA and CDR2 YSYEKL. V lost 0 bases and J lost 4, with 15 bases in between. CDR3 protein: CASSQDPQGWGTGELFF. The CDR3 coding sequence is TGCGCCAGCAGCCAAGATCCACAGGGATGGGGCACCGGGGAGCTGTTTTTT.

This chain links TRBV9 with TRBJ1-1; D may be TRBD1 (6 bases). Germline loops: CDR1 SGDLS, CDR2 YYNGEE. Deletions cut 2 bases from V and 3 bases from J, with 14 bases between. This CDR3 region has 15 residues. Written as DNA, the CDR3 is TGTGCCAGCAGCGTCCACAGGGCTGTGGACACTGAAGCTTTCTTT. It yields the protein CASSVHRAVDTEAFF.

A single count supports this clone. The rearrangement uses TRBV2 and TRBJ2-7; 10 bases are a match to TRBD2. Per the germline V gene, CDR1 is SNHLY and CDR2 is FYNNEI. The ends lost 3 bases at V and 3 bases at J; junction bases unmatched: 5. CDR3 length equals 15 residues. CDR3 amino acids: CASSETTSGRYEQYF. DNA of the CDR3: TGTGCCAGCAGTGAGACGACTAGCGGGCGCTACGAGCAGTACTTC. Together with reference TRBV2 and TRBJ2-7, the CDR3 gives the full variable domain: EPEVTQTPSHQVTQMGQEVILRCVPISNHLYFYWYRQILGQKVEFLVSFYNNEISEKSEIFDDQFSVERPDGSNFTLKIRSTKLEDSAMYFCASSETTSGRYEQYFGPGTRLTVT.

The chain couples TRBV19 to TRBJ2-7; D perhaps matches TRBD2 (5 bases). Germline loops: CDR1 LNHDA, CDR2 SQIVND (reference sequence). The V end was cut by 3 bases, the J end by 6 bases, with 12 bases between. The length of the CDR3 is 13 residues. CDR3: CASSMIQGSEQYF. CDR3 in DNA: TGTGCCAGTAGTATGATCCAAGGGAGCGAGCAGTACTTC.

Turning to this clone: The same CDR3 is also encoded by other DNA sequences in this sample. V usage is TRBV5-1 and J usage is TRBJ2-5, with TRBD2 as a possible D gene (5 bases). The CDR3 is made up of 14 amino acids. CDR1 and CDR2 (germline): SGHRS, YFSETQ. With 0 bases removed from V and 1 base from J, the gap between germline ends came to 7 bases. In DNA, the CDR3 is TGCGCCAGCAGCTTGGGGAGCGGCCAAGAGACCCAGTACTTC. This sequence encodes CASSLGSGQETQYF.

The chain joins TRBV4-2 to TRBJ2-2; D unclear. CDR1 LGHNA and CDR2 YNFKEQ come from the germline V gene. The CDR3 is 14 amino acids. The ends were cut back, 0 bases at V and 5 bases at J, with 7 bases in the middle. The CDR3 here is CASSQDRKTGELFF. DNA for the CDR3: TGTGCCAGCAGCCAAGATAGAAAGACCGGGGAGCTGTTTTTT.

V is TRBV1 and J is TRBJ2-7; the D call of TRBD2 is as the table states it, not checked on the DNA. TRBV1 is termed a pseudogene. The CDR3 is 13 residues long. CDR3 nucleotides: TGCACCCCGCTAGCGGGAGGGTTCAGGGAGCAGTACTTC. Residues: CTPLAGGFREQYF.

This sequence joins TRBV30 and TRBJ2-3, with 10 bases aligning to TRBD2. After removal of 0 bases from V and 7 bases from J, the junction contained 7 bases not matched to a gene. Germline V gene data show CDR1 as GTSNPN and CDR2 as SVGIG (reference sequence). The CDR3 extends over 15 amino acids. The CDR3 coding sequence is TGTGCCTGGAGTGTCGGGGTAGCGGGAGGTAATACGCAGTATTTT. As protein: CAWSVGVAGGNTQYF.